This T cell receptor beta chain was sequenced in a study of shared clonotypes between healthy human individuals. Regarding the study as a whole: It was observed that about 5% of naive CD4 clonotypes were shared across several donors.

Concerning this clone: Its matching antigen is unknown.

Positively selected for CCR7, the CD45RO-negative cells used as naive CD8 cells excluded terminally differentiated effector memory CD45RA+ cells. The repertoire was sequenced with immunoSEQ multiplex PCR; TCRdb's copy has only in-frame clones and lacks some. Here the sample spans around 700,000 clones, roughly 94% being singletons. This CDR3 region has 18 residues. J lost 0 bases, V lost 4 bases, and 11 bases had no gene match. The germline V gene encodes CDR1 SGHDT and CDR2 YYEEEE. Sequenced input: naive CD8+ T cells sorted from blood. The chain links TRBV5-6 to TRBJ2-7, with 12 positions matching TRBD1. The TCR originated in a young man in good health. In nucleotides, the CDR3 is TGTGCCAGCAGCAGGAGGGGGACAGGGGGCCCAAGCTCCTACGAGCAGTACTTC. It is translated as CASSRRGTGGPSSYEQYF.